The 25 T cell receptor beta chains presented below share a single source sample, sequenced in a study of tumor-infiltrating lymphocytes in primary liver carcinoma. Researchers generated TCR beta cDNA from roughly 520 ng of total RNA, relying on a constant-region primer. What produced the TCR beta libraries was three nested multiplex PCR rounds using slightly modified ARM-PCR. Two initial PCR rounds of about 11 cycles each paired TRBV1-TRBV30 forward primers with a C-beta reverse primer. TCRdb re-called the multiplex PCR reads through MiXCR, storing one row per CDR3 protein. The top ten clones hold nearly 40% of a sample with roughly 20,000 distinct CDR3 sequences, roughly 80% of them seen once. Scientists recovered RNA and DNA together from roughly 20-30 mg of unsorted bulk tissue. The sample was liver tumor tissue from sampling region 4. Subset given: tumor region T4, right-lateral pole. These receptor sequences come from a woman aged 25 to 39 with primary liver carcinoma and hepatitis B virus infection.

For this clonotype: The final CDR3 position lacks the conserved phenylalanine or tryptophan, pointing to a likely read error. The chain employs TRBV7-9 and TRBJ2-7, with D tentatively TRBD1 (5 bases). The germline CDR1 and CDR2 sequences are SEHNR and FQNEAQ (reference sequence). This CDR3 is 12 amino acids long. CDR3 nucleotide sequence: TGTGCCAGCAGCGCGGACACCTATGAGCAGTACTTA. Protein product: CASSADTYEQYL.

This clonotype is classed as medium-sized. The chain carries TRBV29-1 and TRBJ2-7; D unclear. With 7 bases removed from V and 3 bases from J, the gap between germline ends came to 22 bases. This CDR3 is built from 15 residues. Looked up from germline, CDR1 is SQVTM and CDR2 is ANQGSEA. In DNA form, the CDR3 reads TGCAGCGCCACTGGGGAAGATAAGGGTTACTACGAGCAGTACTTC. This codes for CSATGEDKGYYEQYF.

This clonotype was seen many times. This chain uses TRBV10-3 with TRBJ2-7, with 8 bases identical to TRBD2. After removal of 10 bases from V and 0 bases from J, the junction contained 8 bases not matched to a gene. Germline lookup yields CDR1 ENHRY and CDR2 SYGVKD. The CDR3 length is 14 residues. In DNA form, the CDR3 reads TGTGCCACTAGAGGAAGCGGGAGCTCCTACGAGCAGTACTTC. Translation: CATRGSGSSYEQYF.

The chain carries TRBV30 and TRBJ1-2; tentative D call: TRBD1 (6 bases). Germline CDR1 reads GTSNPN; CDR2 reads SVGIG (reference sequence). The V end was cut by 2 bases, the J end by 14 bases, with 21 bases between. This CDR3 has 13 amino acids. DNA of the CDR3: TGTGCCTGGAGTCCGGCCCAGGGGATGCCGGGGACCTTC. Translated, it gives CAWSPAQGMPGTF.

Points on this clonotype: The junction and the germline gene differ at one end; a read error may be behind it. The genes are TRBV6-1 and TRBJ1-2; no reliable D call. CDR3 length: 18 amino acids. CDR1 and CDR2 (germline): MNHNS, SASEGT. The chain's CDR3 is CAGSERFLVLTSNYSYTF. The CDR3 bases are TGTGCCGGCAGTGAACGGTTCCTGGTCCTTACATCTAACTATAGCTACACCTTC.

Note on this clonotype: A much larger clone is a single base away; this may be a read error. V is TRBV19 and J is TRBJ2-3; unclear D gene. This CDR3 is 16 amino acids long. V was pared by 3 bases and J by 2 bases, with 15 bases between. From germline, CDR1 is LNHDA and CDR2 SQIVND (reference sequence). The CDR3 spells CASSIQASFFTDTQYF. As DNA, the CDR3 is TGTGCCAGTAGTATCCAGGCGAGTTTCTTCACAGATACGCAGTATTTT.

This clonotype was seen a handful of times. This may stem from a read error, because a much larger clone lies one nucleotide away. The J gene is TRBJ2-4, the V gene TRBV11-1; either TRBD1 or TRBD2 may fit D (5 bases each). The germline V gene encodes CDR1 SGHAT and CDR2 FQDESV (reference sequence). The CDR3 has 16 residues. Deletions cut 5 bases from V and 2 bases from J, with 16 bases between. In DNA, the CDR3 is TGTGCCAGCAGCAATGCAAGGGACGGTTCCAAAAACATTCAGTACTTC. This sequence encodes CASSNARDGSKNIQYF.

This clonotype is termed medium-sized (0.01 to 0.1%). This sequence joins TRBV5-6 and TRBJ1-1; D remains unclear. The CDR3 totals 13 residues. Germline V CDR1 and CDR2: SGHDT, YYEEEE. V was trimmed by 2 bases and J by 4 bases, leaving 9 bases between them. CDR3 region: CASSFVGATEAFF. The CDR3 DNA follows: TGTGCCAGCAGCTTCGTCGGTGCCACTGAAGCTTTCTTT.

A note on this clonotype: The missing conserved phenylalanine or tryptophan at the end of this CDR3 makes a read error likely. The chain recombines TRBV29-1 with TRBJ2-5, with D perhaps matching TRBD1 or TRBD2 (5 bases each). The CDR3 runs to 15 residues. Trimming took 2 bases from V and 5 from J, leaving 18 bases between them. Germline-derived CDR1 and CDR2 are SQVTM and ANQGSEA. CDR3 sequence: CSVETGRGVMETQYL. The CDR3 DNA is TGCAGCGTTGAAACCGGAAGGGGAGTAATGGAGACCCAGTACCTC.

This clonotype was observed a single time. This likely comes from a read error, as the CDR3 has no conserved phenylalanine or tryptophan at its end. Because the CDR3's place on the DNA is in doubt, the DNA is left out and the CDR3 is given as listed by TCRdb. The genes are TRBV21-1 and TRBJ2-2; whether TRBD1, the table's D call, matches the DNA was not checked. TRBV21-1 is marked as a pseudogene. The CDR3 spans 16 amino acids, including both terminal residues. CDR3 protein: CASNKKDRARTGELFY.

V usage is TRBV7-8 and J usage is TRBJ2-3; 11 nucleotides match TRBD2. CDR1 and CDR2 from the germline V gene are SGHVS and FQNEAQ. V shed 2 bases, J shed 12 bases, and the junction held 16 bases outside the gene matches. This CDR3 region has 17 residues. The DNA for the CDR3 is TGTGCCAGCAGCTTATGGCAACTAGCGGGAGTAAGGGGTACTCAGTATTTT. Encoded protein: CASSLWQLAGVRGTQYF. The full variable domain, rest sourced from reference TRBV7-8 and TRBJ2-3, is GAGVSQSPRYKVAKRGQDVALRCDPISGHVSLFWYQQALGQGPEFLTYFQNEAQLDKSGLPSDRFFAERPEGSVSTLKIQRTQQEDSAVYLCASSLWQLAGVRGTQYFGPGTRLTVL.

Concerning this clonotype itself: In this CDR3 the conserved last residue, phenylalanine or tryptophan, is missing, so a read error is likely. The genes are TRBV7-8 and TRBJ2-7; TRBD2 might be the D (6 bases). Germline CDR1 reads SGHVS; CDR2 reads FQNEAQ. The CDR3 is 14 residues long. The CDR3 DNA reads TGTACTAGCAGCGCCTTCCTGTTGTCCCCCGAGCAGTACTCC. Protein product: CTSSAFLLSPEQYS.

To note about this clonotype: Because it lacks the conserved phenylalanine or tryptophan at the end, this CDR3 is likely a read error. The CDR3 bases are TGCGCCAGCAGCATACTAGCGGGAGGGCCCAGTTCGAACACCGGGGAGCTGTTTTCT. It codes for CASSILAGGPSSNTGELFS. This rearrangement joins TRBV4-3 to TRBJ2-2, with 13 nucleotides matching TRBD2. This CDR3 contains 19 residues. J gave up 0 bases and V 5 bases, and 9 bases lay outside the gene matches. The germline CDR1 and CDR2 sequences are LGHNA and YSLEER.

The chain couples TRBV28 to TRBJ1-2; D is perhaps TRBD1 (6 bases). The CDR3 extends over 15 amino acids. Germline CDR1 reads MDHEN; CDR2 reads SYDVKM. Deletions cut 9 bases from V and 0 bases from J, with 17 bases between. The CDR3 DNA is TGTGCCAGTATTCAAGGACAGTGGGCTAACTATGGCTACACCTTC. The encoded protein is CASIQGQWANYGYTF.

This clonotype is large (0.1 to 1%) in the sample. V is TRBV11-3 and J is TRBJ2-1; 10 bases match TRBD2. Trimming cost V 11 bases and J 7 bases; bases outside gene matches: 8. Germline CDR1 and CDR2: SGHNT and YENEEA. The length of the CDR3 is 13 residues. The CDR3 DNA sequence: TGTGCCGGCGCTAGCGGGAGTGGGAATGAGCAGTTCTTC. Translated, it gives CAGASGSGNEQFF.

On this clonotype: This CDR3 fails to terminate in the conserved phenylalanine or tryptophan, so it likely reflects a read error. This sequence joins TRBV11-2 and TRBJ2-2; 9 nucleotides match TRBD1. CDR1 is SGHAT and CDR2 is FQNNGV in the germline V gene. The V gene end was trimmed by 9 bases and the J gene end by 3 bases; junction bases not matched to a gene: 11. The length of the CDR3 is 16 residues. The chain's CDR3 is CASGSQGAPDTGELFL. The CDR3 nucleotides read TGTGCCAGTGGCTCACAGGGGGCTCCAGACACCGGGGAGCTGTTTCTT.

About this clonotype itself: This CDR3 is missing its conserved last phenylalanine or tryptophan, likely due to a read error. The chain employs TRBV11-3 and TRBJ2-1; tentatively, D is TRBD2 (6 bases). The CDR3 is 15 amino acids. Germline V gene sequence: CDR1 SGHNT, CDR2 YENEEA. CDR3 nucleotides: TGTGTCAGTATCCTCCGGGACGGGGGCTACAATGAGCAGTTCATC. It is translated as CVSILRDGGYNEQFI.

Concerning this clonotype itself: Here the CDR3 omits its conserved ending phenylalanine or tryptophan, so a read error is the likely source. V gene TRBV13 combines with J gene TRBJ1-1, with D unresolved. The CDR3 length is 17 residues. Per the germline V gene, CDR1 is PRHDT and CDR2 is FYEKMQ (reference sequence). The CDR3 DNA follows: TGTGCCAGCAGCGTAGGAGGGTTTGGTATTGGGGACACTGAAGCTTTCCTT. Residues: CASSVGGFGIGDTEAFL.

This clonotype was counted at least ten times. The CDR3 DNA follows: TGTGCCAGCAGCTTAATGAGGACCTCCTACAATGAGCAGTTCTTC. This codes for CASSLMRTSYNEQFF. This chain joins TRBV11-2 and TRBJ2-1; D is ambiguous. The V gene's germline CDR1 is SGHAT and CDR2 FQNNGV. Trimming pared 2 bases from V and 0 bases from J, leaving 8 bases between. The CDR3 has 15 residues.

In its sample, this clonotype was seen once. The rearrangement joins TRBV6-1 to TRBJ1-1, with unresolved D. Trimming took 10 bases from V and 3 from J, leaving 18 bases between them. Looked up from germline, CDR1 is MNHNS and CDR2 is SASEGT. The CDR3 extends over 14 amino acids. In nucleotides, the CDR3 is TGTGCCAACCGTAAAGAGGCGAAGGACACTGAAGCTTTCTTT. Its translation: CANRKEAKDTEAFF.

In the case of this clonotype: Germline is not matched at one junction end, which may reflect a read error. CDR3 bases: TGTGCCAACAGCCAAGATCGTCAGTTGTATCATCCCCAGCATTTT. Translated, it gives CANSQDRQLYHPQHF. The chain carries TRBV4-2 and TRBJ1-5; D not certain. Germline V gene data show CDR1 as LGHNA and CDR2 as YNFKEQ. CDR3 length equals 15 residues.

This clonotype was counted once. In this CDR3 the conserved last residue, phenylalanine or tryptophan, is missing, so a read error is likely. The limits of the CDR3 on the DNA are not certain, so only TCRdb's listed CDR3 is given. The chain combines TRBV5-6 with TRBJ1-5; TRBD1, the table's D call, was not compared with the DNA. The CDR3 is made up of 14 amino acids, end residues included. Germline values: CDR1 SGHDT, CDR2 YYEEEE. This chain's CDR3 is CASSTGGSNQPQRS.

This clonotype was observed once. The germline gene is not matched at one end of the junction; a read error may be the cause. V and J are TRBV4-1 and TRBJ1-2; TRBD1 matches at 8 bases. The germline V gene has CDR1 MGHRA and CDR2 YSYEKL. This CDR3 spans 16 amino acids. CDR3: CASNQDLQGAGYGYTF. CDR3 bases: TGCGCCAGCAACCAAGACCTGCAGGGGGCCGGATATGGTTACACCTTC.

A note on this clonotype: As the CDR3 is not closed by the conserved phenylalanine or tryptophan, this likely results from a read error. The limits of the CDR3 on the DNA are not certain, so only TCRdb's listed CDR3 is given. This CDR3 is CSVVGQGLSEPFS. This rearrangement joins TRBV29-1 to TRBJ1-1; TRBD1 was called by the table and not checked on the DNA. Per the germline V gene, CDR1 is SQVTM and CDR2 is ANQGSEA. The CDR3 is 13 amino acids in total, end residues counted.

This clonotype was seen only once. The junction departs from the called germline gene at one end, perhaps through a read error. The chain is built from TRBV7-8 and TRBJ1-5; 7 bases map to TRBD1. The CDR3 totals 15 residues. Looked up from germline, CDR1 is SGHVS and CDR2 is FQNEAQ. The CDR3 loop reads CASSLLVIGGKSQQF. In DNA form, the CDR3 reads TGTGCCAGCAGCTTACTTGTAATAGGGGGCAAGTCCCAGCAATTT.